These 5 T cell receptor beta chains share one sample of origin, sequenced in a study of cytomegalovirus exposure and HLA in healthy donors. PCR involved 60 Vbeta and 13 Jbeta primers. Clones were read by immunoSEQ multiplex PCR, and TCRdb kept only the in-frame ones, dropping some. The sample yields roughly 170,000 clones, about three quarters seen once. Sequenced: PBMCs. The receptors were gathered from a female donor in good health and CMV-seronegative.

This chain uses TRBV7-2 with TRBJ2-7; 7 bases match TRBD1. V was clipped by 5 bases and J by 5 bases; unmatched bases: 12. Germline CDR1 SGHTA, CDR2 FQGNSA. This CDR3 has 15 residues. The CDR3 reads CASSLAPAGGDEQYF. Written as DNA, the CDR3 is TGTGCCAGCAGCCTTGCCCCAGCAGGGGGAGACGAGCAGTACTTC.

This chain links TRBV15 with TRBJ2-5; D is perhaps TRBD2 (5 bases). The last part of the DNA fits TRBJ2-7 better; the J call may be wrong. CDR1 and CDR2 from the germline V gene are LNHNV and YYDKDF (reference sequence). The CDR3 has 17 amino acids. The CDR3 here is CATSRDRAEGVGYEQYF. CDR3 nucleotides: TGTGCCACCAGCAGAGATCGGGCCGAGGGAGTCGGATACGAGCAGTACTTC.

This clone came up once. CDR3 loop: CASSRQGAPNEKLFF. For the CDR3, the DNA is TGTGCCAGTAGTCGACAGGGGGCTCCTAATGAAAAACTGTTTTTT. The chain joins TRBV19 to TRBJ1-4, with 10 bases identical to TRBD1. The CDR3 covers 15 residues. The germline V gene has CDR1 LNHDA and CDR2 SQIVND (reference sequence). Germline trimming cut 5 bases from V and 3 bases from J; bases unmatched to any gene: 3.

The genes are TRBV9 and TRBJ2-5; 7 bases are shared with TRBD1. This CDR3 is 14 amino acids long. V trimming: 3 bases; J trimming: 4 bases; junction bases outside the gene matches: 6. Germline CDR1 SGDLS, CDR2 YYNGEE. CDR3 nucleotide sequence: TGTGCCAGCAGCGAGACCGGGACAGCAGAGACCCAGTACTTC. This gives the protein CASSETGTAETQYF.

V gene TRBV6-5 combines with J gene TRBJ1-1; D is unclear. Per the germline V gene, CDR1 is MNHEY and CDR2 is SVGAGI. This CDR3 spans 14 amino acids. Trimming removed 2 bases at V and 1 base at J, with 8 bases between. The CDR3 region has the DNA TGTGCCAGCAGTTACGGACTCGGGAACACTGAAGCTTTCTTT. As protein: CASSYGLGNTEAFF.